This T cell receptor (beta chain) stems from a study of blood T cell repertoires in COVID-19. Clones were sequenced by immunoSEQ multiplex PCR, and TCRdb holds only the in-frame ones, with some missing. The table includes hundreds of thousands of clones, around 90% detected once. This CDR3 region has 15 residues. The V gene lost 3 bases and the J gene lost 3 bases, with 9 bases spanning the gap. Germline CDR1 reads MNHEY; CDR2 reads SMNVEV (reference sequence). Sequencing used PBMCs or T cells enriched from blood (not recorded which). The clonotype originates from a young woman with acute COVID-19. V is TRBV27 and J is TRBJ1-6, with D possibly being TRBD1 (6 bases). CDR3 sequence (DNA): TGTGCCAGCAGTTTGGACAGATACTATAATTCACCCCTCCACTTT. Translated: CASSLDRYYNSPLHF.